The rows below give T cell receptor beta chains drawn from one sample of a study of T cell changes during pregnancy in multiple sclerosis. Some clones are missing from TCRdb's copy, which holds only in-frame ones; the method was immunoSEQ multiplex PCR. The table shows around 20,000 clones, with about 82% occurring only once. The sequences come from CD8+ T cells from peripheral blood mononuclear cells, collected in the first trimester of pregnancy. The source is a female donor in good health, enrolled as a control in a pregnancy study. CDR3s include the opening cysteine and the closing phenylalanine or tryptophan. The order of the fields is J gene, clone size, V gene, D gene, CDR3 protein, CDR3 DNA. The D gene is left open where the match is weak. Expanded clones are given a class, and other clones once, few, many or no size at all.

J: TRBJ2-5
size: .
V: TRBV7-3
D: TRBD1
CDR3: CASSPTGSGTQYF
DNA: TGTGCCAGCAGCCCGACAGGGTCGGGGACCCAGTACTTC

J: TRBJ2-3
size: .
V: TRBV7-2
D: TRBD2
CDR3: CASSLWTSGGPTDTQYF
DNA: TGTGCCAGCAGCCTGTGGACTAGCGGGGGACCCACAGATACGCAGTATTTT

J: TRBJ2-1
size: .
V: TRBV6-4
D: TRBD2
CDR3: CASSESRTSDEQFF
DNA: TGTGCCAGCAGTGAATCTAGGACTAGCGATGAGCAGTTCTTC

J: TRBJ2-2
size: .
V: TRBV7-9
D: .
CDR3: CASSLRTALYTGELFF
DNA: TGTGCCAGCAGCCTACGGACAGCTTTATACACCGGGGAGCTGTTTTTT

J: TRBJ1-4
size: .
V: TRBV21-1
D: .
CDR3: CASSSRREGGREKLFF
DNA: TGTGCCAGCAGCTCCCGAAGGGAGGGAGGACGGGAAAAACTGTTTTTT

J: TRBJ1-4
size: .
V: TRBV5-4
D: .
CDR3: CASSLDSANEKLFF
DNA: TGTGCCAGCAGCTTGGACTCCGCTAATGAAAAACTGTTTTTT

J: TRBJ1-1
size: .
V: TRBV4-1
D: .
CDR3: CASSQRVPGLWGGTEAFF
DNA: TGCGCCAGCAGCCAACGTGTTCCCGGACTTTGGGGTGGTACTGAAGCTTTCTTT

J: TRBJ2-1
size: .
V: TRBV2
D: TRBD2
CDR3: CASSGGLAELGEQFF
DNA: TGTGCCAGCAGTGGAGGACTAGCGGAGCTCGGTGAGCAGTTCTTC

J: TRBJ1-1
size: .
V: TRBV30
D: .
CDR3: CAWSKVFGITEAFF
DNA: TGTGCCTGGAGTAAAGTCTTCGGGATCACTGAAGCTTTCTTT

J: TRBJ2-6
size: .
V: TRBV27
D: TRBD1
CDR3: CASGGTGGLGGANVLTF
DNA: TGTGCCAGCGGAGGGACAGGGGGCCTTGGTGGGGCCAACGTCCTGACTTTC

J: TRBJ1-4
size: medium-sized
V: TRBV9
D: .
CDR3: CASSPSLGDNEKLFF
DNA: TGTGCCAGCAGCCCCTCCTTGGGAGATAATGAAAAACTGTTTTTT

J: TRBJ2-7
size: .
V: TRBV2
D: TRBD1
CDR3: CASRPRTGSSYEQYF
DNA: TGTGCCAGCAGGCCCCGGACAGGGAGCTCCTACGAGCAGTACTTC

J: TRBJ2-1
size: many
V: TRBV6-4
D: TRBD2
CDR3: CASSDSNGGSNEQFF
DNA: TGTGCCAGCAGTGACTCGAACGGGGGGTCCAATGAGCAGTTCTTC

J: TRBJ1-6
size: .
V: TRBV7-9
D: .
CDR3: CASSLASVSSYNSPLHF
DNA: TGTGCCAGCAGCTTAGCATCTGTTAGCTCCTATAATTCACCCCTCCACTTT

J: TRBJ2-3
size: .
V: TRBV4-1
D: TRBD2
CDR3: CASSQAIAGGPSTDTQYF
DNA: TGCGCCAGCAGCCAAGCCATAGCGGGGGGACCTAGCACAGATACGCAGTATTTT

J: TRBJ2-3
size: few
V: TRBV10-3
D: .
CDR3: CAISESFSGSTDTQYF
DNA: TGTGCCATCAGTGAGTCGTTTTCGGGGAGCACAGATACGCAGTATTTT

J: TRBJ1-5
size: .
V: TRBV10-3
D: TRBD1
CDR3: CAISAGTGLSQPQHF
DNA: TGTGCCATCAGCGCCGGGACAGGGCTTAGTCAGCCCCAGCATTTT

J: TRBJ2-7
size: .
V: TRBV13
D: TRBD2
CDR3: CASSPPGGGSYEQYF
DNA: TGTGCCAGCAGCCCCCCGGGCGGGGGCTCCTACGAGCAGTACTTC

J: TRBJ2-7
size: few
V: TRBV9
D: TRBD1
CDR3: CASSVGGTGVPYEQYF
DNA: TGTGCCAGCAGCGTAGGGGGGACAGGGGTGCCCTACGAGCAGTACTTC

J: TRBJ2-5
size: .
V: TRBV6-6
D: TRBD2
CDR3: CATGDYSRETQYF
DNA: TGTGCCACCGGGGACTACTCGAGAGAGACCCAGTACTTC

J: TRBJ2-3
size: .
V: TRBV7-2
D: .
CDR3: CASSLYRTDTQYF
DNA: TGTGCCAGCAGCTTATACAGGACAGATACGCAGTATTTT

J: TRBJ2-4
size: .
V: TRBV6-6
D: TRBD1
CDR3: CASSPTGGDIQYF
DNA: TGTGCCAGCAGTCCAACAGGGGGCGACATTCAGTACTTC

J: TRBJ2-3
size: .
V: TRBV7-2
D: TRBD2
CDR3: CASSQAGRTDTQYF
DNA: TGTGCCAGCAGCCAAGCGGGGCGCACAGATACGCAGTATTTT

J: TRBJ1-6
size: .
V: TRBV9
D: TRBD1
CDR3: CASSVGQGSPLHF
DNA: TGTGCCAGCAGCGTAGGACAGGGGTCACCCCTCCACTTT

J: TRBJ2-7
size: .
V: TRBV5-6
D: .
CDR3: CASSFGGQQRLEQYF
DNA: TGTGCCAGCAGCTTCGGTGGACAGCAACGGCTCGAGCAGTACTTC

J: TRBJ2-7
size: .
V: TRBV27
D: TRBD1
CDR3: CASSQTPGTAFHEQYF
DNA: TGTGCCAGCAGTCAAACACCCGGGACAGCCTTTCACGAGCAGTACTTC

J: TRBJ1-1
size: .
V: TRBV4-2
D: TRBD1
CDR3: CASSRTGVTEAFF
DNA: TGTGCCAGCAGCCGCACAGGGGTCACTGAAGCTTTCTTT

J: TRBJ2-2
size: few
V: TRBV6-1
D: TRBD2
CDR3: CASSDILAGSGELFF
DNA: TGTGCCAGCAGTGACATCCTAGCGGGAAGTGGGGAGCTGTTTTTT

J: TRBJ2-7
size: once
V: TRBV7-2
D: .
CDR3: CASSLALLRDLAYEQYF
DNA: TGTGCCAGCAGCTTAGCTTTACTCCGGGACTTGGCTTACGAGCAGTACTTC

J: TRBJ2-4
size: .
V: TRBV7-2
D: TRBD2
CDR3: CASSLGSGDIQYF
DNA: TGTGCCAGCAGCTTGGGAAGCGGGGACATTCAGTACTTC

J: TRBJ1-1
size: .
V: TRBV7-8
D: .
CDR3: CASSLSQGMNTEAFF
DNA: TGTGCCAGCAGCCTAAGTCAGGGGATGAACACTGAAGCTTTCTTT

J: TRBJ2-1
size: .
V: TRBV6-5
D: TRBD2
CDR3: CASSYSAGGTYNEQFF
DNA: TGTGCCAGCAGTTACTCGGCGGGAGGCACCTACAATGAGCAGTTCTTC

J: TRBJ2-2
size: few
V: TRBV19
D: TRBD1
CDR3: CATNRGDTGELFF
DNA: TGTGCCACCAACAGGGGCGACACCGGGGAGCTGTTTTTT

J: TRBJ2-1
size: .
V: TRBV9
D: .
CDR3: CASSVGAGYNEQFF
DNA: TGTGCCAGCAGCGTAGGGGCGGGGTACAATGAGCAGTTCTTC

J: TRBJ2-3
size: .
V: TRBV7-8
D: .
CDR3: CASSLIFTDTQYF
DNA: TGTGCCAGCAGCTTAATCTTCACAGATACGCAGTATTTT